The clone carrying this TCR beta chain was detected only a few times. The data were taken from a study of CD8+CD57+ T cells in acquired aplastic anemia. For the study at large: On average, sorted CD4+ and CD8+ cells gave about 2.9 ug of DNA.

Genomic DNA templated the TCR beta VDJ and CDR3 profiling. MiXCR was run by TCRdb on the reads, yielding one entry per CDR3 protein. The table shows a few hundred thousand distinct CDR3 sequences, with approximately 70% occurring only once. Trimming removed 5 bases from V and 4 bases from J, with 6 bases in between. The CDR3 consists of 11 residues. Germline V gene sequence: CDR1 SGHVS, CDR2 FNYEAQ. Sequencing was done on a sample of sorted CD4+, CD8+, or CD8+CD57+ T cells (not recorded which) from PBMCs. This clonotype was obtained from a human donor in good health, serving as a control. This sequence joins TRBV7-6 and TRBJ2-7; D is unresolved. Here the CDR3 DNA reads TGTGCCAGCAGCCCCGCATACGAGCAGTACTTC. This gives the protein CASSPAYEQYF.